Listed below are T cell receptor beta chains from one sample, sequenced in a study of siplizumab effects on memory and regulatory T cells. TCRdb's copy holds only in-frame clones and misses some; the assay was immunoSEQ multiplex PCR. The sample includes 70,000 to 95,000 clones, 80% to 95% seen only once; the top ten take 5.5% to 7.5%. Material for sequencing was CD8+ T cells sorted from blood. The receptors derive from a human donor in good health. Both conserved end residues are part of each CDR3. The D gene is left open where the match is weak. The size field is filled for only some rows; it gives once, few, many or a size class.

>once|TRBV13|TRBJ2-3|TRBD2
CASVHSAGGIGADTQYF
TGTGCCAGCGTACACTCGGCCGGGGGGATTGGGGCAGATACGCAGTATTTT
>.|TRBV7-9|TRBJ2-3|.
CASSLVSRNSGSDTQYF
TGTGCCAGCAGCTTAGTTAGTAGAAACAGTGGGTCCGATACGCAGTATTTT
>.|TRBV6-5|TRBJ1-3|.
CASSYSGEGNTIYF
TGTGCCAGCAGTTACTCTGGGGAAGGAAACACCATATATTTT
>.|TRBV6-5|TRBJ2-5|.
CASSYARVGETQYF
TGTGCCAGCAGTTACGCCAGGGTAGGGGAGACCCAGTACTTC
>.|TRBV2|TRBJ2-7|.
CASLQTPSEQYF
TGTGCCAGCCTACAAACCCCCTCCGAGCAGTACTTC
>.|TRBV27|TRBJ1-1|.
CASSLGRQAEAFF
TGTGCCAGCAGTTTAGGTCGTCAGGCTGAAGCTTTCTTT
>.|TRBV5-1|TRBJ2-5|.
CASSEEASGPQETQYF
TGCGCCAGCAGCGAGGAAGCTTCGGGACCCCAAGAGACCCAGTACTTC
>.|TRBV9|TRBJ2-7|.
CASSVGQEEGEQYF
TGTGCCAGCAGCGTAGGGCAGGAAGAAGGAGAGCAGTACTTC
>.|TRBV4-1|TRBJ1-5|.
CASSQAGREDQPQHF
TGCGCCAGCAGCCAAGCGGGCAGGGAAGATCAGCCCCAGCATTTT
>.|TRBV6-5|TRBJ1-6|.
CASSYSVTGNSPLHF
TGTGCCAGCAGTTACTCGGTCACAGGAAATTCACCCCTCCACTTT
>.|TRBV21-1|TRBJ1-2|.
CASSKAGPSTKGYTF
TGTGCCAGCAGCAAAGCGGGCCCCTCTACTAAAGGCTACACCTTC
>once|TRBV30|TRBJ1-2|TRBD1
CAWSAGGDYGYTF
TGTGCCTGGAGTGCAGGGGGGGACTATGGCTACACCTTC
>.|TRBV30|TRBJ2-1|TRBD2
CAWSRVAGGDEQFF
TGTGCCTGGAGTCGCGTGGCTGGGGGGGATGAGCAGTTCTTC
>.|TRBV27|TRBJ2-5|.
CASSRQATGWGETQYF
TGTGCCAGCAGTCGGCAGGCAACAGGGTGGGGAGAGACCCAGTACTTC
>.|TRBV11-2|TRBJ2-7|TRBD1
CASSHDRGQSEQYF
TGTGCCAGCAGCCATGACAGGGGGCAGAGCGAGCAGTACTTC
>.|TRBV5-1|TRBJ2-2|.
CASSLSGDSNTGELFF
TGCGCCAGCAGCTTATCGGGGGACAGTAACACCGGGGAGCTGTTTTTT
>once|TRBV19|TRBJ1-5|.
CASSMAREVQPQHF
TGTGCCAGTAGTATGGCCAGGGAGGTTCAGCCCCAGCATTTT
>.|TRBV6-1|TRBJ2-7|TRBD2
CASSEARESSEQYF
TGTGCCAGCAGTGAAGCGCGGGAGTCCTCCGAGCAGTACTTC
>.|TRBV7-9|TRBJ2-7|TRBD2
CASSFPTSGLYEQYF
TGTGCCAGCAGCTTTCCGACTAGCGGGCTCTACGAGCAGTACTTC
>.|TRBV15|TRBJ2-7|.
CATSSNWYEQYF
TGTGCCACCAGCTCAAACTGGTACGAGCAGTACTTC
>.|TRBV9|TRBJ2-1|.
CASSPGGGGRDEQFF
TGTGCCAGCAGCCCAGGGGGGGGCGGGCGCGATGAGCAGTTCTTC
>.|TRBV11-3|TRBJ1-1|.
CASSLEGSLAFF
TGTGCCAGCAGCTTAGAGGGCAGTTTAGCTTTCTTT
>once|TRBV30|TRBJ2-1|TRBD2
CAWSKGLAKNNEQFF
TGTGCCTGGAGTAAAGGACTAGCGAAAAACAATGAGCAGTTCTTC
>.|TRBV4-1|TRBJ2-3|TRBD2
CASSQRLAGGPSGADTQYF
TGCGCCAGCAGCCAAAGACTAGCGGGAGGCCCAAGCGGTGCAGATACGCAGTATTTT
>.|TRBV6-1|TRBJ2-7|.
CASSETGRSSYEQYF
TGTGCCAGCAGTGAAACCGGCAGGAGCTCCTACGAGCAGTACTTC
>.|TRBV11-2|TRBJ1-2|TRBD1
CASSQRAWDSYGYTF
TGTGCCAGCAGCCAGAGGGCGTGGGACAGCTATGGCTACACCTTC
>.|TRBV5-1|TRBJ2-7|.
CASSLRMVTPYEQYF
TGCGCCAGCAGCTTGCGTATGGTGACGCCCTACGAGCAGTACTTC
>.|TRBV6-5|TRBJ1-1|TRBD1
CASSYSQGAGTEAFF
TGTGCCAGCAGTTACTCGCAGGGGGCAGGCACTGAAGCTTTCTTT
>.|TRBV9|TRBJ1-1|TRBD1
CASSPTGDTEAFF
TGTGCCAGCAGCCCAACAGGGGATACTGAAGCTTTCTTT
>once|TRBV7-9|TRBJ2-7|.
CASSLVGQTPYEQYF
TGTGCCAGCAGCTTAGTTGGGCAGACCCCCTACGAGCAGTACTTC
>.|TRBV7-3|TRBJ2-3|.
CASSLEAGPREDTQYF
TGTGCCAGCAGCTTAGAGGCGGGGCCGAGGGAAGATACGCAGTATTTT
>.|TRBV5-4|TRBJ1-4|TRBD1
CASSLSTGSTNEKLFF
TGTGCCAGCAGCCTTTCGACAGGGAGTACTAATGAAAAACTGTTTTTT
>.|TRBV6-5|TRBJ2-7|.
CASSPLWDFSYEQYF
TGTGCCAGCAGTCCTCTGTGGGACTTCAGCTACGAGCAGTACTTC
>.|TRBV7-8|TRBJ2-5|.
CASSLMGGRETQYF
TGTGCCAGCAGCTTAATGGGGGGCCGGGAGACCCAGTACTTC
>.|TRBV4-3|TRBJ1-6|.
CASSQDSARYNSPLHF
TGCGCCAGCAGCCAAGATAGCGCCAGGTATAATTCACCCCTCCACTTT
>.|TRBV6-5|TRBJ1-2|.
CASSYSRTANYGYTF
TGTGCCAGCAGTTACTCGAGAACAGCTAACTATGGCTACACCTTC
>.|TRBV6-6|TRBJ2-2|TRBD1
CASSPRTGDTGELFF
TGTGCCAGCAGTCCTCGGACAGGGGACACCGGGGAGCTGTTTTTT
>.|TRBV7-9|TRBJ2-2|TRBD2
CASSLILAGAQTGELFF
TGTGCCAGCAGCCTGATACTAGCGGGAGCCCAGACCGGGGAGCTGTTTTTT
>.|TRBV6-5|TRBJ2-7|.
CASSYGSSGEQYF
TGTGCCAGCAGTTACGGGTCGAGTGGGGAGCAGTACTTC
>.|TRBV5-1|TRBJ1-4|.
CASSPGEVGGKLFF
TGCGCCAGCAGCCCCGGAGAGGTAGGAGGAAAACTGTTTTTT
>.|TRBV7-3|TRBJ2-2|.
CASSLIPGTGELFF
TGTGCCAGCAGCTTAATCCCGGGCACCGGGGAGCTGTTTTTT
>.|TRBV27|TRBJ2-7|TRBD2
CASNPAGGSNEQYF
TGTGCCAGCAACCCTGCGGGAGGGAGCAACGAGCAGTACTTC
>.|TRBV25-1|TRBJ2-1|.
CASSEAGFKQFF
TGTGCCAGCAGTGAAGCAGGGTTCAAGCAGTTCTTC
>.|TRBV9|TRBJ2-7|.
CASSAGTLSSYEQYF
TGTGCCAGCAGCGCTGGGACTTTGAGCTCCTACGAGCAGTACTTC
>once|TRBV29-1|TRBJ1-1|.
CSVGVSLRAEAFF
TGCAGCGTTGGTGTCAGCTTAAGGGCTGAAGCTTTCTTT
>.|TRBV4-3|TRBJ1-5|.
CASSQDRQGINQPQHF
TGCGCCAGCAGCCAAGATCGGCAGGGCATCAATCAGCCCCAGCATTTT
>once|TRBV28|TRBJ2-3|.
CASSNGWRDLSSSTDTQYF
TGTGCCAGCAGCAATGGGTGGCGGGACCTATCGTCTAGCACAGATACGCAGTATTTT
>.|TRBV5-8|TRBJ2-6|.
CARADRGLTGANVLTF
TGTGCCAGAGCAGACAGAGGACTTACTGGGGCCAACGTCCTGACTTTC
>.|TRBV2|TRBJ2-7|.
CASRLGPYEQYF
TGTGCCAGCAGACTCGGACCCTACGAGCAGTACTTC
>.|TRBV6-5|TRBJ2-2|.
CASSYSFSAGELFF
TGTGCCAGCAGTTACTCGTTTAGTGCCGGGGAGCTGTTTTTT
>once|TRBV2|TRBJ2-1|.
CASSPQNNEQFF
TGTGCCAGCAGTCCCCAGAACAATGAGCAGTTCTTC
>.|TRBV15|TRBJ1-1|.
CATSRDFGFETEAFF
TGTGCCACCAGCAGAGATTTCGGGTTTGAGACTGAAGCTTTCTTT
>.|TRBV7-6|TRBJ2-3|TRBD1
CASARPKQGASTDTQYF
TGTGCCAGCGCGAGGCCCAAGCAGGGGGCTAGCACAGATACGCAGTATTTT